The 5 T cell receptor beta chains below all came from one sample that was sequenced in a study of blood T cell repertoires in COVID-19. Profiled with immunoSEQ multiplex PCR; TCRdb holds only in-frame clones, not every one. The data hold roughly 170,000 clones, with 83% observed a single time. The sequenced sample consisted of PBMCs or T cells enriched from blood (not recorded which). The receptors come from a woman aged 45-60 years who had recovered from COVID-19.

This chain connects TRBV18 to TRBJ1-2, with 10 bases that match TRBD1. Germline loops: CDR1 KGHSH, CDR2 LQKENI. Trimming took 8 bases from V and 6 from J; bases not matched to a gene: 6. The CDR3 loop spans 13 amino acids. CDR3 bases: TGTGCCAGCGGACAGGGGGAAGGGGATGGCTACACCTTC. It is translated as CASGQGEGDGYTF.

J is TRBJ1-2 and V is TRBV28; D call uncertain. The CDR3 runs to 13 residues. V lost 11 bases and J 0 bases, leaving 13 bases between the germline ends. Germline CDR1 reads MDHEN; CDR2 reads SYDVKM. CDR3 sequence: CAATGETNYGYTF. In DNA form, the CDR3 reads TGTGCCGCCACCGGGGAAACTAACTATGGCTACACCTTC.

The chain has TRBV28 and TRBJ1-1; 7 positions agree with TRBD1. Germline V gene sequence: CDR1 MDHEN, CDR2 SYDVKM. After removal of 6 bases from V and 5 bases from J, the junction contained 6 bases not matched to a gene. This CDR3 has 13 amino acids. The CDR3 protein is CASREQGRTEAFF. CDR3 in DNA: TGTGCCAGCAGGGAACAGGGGAGGACTGAAGCTTTCTTT.

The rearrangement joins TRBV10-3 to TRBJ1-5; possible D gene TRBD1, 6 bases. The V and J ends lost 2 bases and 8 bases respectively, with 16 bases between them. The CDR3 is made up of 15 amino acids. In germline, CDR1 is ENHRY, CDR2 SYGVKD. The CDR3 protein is CAISEQGTGAKPQHF. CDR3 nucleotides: TGTGCCATCAGTGAGCAGGGGACGGGCGCTAAGCCCCAGCATTTT.

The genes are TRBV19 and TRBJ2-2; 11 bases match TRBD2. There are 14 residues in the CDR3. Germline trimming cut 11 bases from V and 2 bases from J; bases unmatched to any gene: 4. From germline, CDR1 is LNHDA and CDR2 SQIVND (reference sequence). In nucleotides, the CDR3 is TGTGCCGCTAGCGGGAGGATTAACACCGGGGAGCTGTTTTTT. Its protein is CAASGRINTGELFF.